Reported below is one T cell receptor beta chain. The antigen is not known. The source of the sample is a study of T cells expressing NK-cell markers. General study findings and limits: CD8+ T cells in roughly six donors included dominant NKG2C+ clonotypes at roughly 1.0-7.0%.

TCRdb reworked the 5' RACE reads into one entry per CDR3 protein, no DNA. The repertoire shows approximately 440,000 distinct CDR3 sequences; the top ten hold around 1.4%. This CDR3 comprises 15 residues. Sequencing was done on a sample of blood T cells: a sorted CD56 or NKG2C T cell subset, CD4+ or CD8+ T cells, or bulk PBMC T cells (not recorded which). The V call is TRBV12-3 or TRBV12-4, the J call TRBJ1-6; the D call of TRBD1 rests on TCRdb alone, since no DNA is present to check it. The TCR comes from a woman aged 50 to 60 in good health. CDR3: CASSLQGTGPSPLHF.